This T cell receptor beta chain was captured in a study of T cell responses to AZD1222 COVID-19 vaccine. Study-level findings and limits: The number of AZD1222 recipients seropositive at baseline was only 6 or 7. The study found Spike-specific TCR breadth and depth rose after two AZD1222 doses. Repertoire samples came only from after the peak T cell response.

Using immunoSEQ multiplex PCR, the repertoire was profiled, and TCRdb retains in-frame clones only, with some absent. The top ten hold 7.1% of the sample, which has 110,000 or so clones, roughly 89% seen once. This clone has a handful of counts. The antigen remains unidentified. The length of the CDR3 is 16 residues. Per the germline V gene, CDR1 is MGHRA and CDR2 is YSYEKL. V dropped 4 bases and J dropped 0; count of bases not matched to a gene: 5. This chain connects TRBV4-1 to TRBJ2-3; 9 bases are shared with TRBD1. The specimen was peripheral blood, collected 28 days after the second AZD1222 dose. This TCR was recovered from an adult who received the AZD1222 COVID-19 vaccine. This CDR3 reads CASSPAQGASTDTQYF. The CDR3 coding sequence is TGCGCCAGCAGCCCGGCACAGGGGGCTAGCACAGATACGCAGTATTTT.